Described below is a single TCR beta chain sequence and its context. The entry originates in a study of blood T cell repertoires in COVID-19. Background on the study: Sites across the United States, Italy and Spain contributed samples from acute and convalescent COVID-19. The analysed material was cDNA or gDNA that came from T cells, B-cell-depleted T cells, or PBMCs.

The J segment lost 4 bases and the V segment lost 5 bases, leaving 8 bases of the junction unmatched. CDR1 and CDR2 (germline): SGHRS, YFSETQ. CDR3 length: 15 amino acids. Recruited during active infection, patients (from Seattle) were subsequently followed longitudinally. Original analysis: Estimation of nucleated cell counts was performed using reference gene primer amplification. Assay used: immunoSEQ multiplex PCR; TCRdb lists only in-frame clones, some missing. V and J calls plus clone size are reproduced from that table; the DNA served to infer D and trimming. The data show some 180,000 clones, over 75% seen once.

The source is a man aged 50 to 59 with COVID-19, enrolled during active disease. The sequenced material came from peripheral blood. The V call is TRBV5-1, the J call TRBJ1-4, with 7 positions matching TRBD1. This CDR3 reads CASRWLDRNNEKLFF. In DNA form, the CDR3 reads TGCGCCAGCAGATGGCTGGACAGGAATAATGAAAAACTGTTTTTT. The full variable domain, its missing parts supplied by reference TRBV5-1 and TRBJ1-4, is KAGVTQTPRYLIKTRGQQVTLSCSPISGHRSVSWYQQTPGQGLQFLFEYFSETQRNKGNFPGRFSGRQFSNSRSEMNVSTLELGDSALYLCASRWLDRNNEKLFFGSGTQLSVL.